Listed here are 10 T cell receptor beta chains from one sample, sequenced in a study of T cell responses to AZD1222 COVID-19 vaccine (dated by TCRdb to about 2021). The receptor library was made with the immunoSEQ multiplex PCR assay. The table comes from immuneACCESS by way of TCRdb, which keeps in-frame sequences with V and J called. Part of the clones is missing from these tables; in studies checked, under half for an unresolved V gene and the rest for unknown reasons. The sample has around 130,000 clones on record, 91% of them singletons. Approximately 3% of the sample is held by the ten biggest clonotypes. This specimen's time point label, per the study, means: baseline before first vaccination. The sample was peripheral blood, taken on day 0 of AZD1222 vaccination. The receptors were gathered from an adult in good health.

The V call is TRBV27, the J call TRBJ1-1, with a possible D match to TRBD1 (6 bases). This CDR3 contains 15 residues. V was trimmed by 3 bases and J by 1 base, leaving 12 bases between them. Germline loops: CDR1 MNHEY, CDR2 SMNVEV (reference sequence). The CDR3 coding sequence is TGTGCCAGCAGTTTCGCAGGGGCGCCGAACACTGAAGCTTTCTTT. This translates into CASSFAGAPNTEAFF.

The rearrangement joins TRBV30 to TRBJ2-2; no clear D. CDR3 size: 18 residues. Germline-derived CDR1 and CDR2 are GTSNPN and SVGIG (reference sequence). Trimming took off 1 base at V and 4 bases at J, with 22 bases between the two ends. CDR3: CAWSGFVTEQGITGELFF. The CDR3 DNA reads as TGTGCCTGGAGTGGATTTGTTACCGAACAAGGTATCACCGGGGAGCTGTTTTTT.

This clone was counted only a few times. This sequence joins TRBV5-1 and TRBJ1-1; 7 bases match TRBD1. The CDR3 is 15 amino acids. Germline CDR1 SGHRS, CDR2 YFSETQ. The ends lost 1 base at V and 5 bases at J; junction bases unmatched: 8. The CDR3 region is CASSLSPGGVTEAFF. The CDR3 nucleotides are TGCGCCAGCAGCTTGTCTCCAGGGGGTGTGACTGAAGCTTTCTTT.

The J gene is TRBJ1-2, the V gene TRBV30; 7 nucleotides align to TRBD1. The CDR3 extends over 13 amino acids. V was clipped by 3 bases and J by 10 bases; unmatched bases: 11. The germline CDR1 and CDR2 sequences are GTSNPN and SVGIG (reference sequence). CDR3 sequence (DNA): TGTGCCTGGAGCCCAGGGACAGTACAAGACTACACCTTC. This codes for CAWSPGTVQDYTF.

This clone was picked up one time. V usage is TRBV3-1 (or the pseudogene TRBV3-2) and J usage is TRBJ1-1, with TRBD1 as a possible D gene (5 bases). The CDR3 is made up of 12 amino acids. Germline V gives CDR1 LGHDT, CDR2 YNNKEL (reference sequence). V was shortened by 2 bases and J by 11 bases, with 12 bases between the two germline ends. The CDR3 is CASSQKGQGAFF. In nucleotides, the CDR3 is TGTGCCAGCAGCCAAAAGGGGCAAGGGGCTTTCTTT.

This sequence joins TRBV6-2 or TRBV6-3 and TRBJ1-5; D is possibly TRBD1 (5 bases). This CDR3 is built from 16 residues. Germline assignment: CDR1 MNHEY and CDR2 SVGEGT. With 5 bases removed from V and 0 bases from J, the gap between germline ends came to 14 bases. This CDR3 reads CASSPSGPASNQPQHF. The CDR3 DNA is TGTGCCAGCAGTCCCTCGGGGCCTGCTAGCAATCAGCCCCAGCATTTT.

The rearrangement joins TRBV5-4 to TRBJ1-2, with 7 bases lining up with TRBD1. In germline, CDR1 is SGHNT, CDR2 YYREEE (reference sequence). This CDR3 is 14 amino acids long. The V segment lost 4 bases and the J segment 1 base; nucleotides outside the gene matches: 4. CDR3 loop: CASSPRDSNYGYTF. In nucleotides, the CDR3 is TGTGCCAGCAGCCCAAGGGACAGTAACTATGGCTACACCTTC.

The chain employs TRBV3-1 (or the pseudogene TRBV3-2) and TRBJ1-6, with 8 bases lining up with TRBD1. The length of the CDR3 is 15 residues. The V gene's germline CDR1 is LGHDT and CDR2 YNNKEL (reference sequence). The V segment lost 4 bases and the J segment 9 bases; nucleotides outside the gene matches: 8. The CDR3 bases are TGTGCCAGCAGCCGGAGCCCAGGGGGCGGTTCACCCCTCCACTTT. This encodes CASSRSPGGGSPLHF.

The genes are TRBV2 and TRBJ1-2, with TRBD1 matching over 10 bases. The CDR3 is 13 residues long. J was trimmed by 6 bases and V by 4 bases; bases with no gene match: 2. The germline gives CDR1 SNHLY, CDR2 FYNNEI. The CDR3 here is CASSGQGADGYTF. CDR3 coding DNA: TGTGCCAGCAGTGGACAGGGGGCGGATGGCTACACCTTC.

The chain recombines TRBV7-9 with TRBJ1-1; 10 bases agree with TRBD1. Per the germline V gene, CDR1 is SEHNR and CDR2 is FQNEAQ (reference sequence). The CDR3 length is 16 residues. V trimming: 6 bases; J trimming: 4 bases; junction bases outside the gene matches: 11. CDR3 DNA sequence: TGTGCCAGCAGAAAGAATGCCGGGACAGGGGCCACTGAAGCTTTCTTT. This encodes CASRKNAGTGATEAFF. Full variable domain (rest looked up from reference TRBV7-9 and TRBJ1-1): DTGVSQNPRHKITKRGQNVTFRCDPISEHNRLYWYRQTLGQGPEFLTYFQNEAQLEKSRLLSDRFSAERPKGSFSTLEIQRTEQGDSAMYLCASRKNAGTGATEAFFGQGTRLTVV.